Listed here are 23 T cell receptor beta chains from one sample, sequenced in a study of molecular identifiers for immune sequencing clone quantification. From the PCR reads, TCRdb called clonotypes with MiXCR, one entry per CDR3 protein. The sample consists of under 800,000 distinct CDR3 sequences, around 25% of them appearing once. The specimen was naive CD8+ T cells from blood, with Jurkat cell RNA spiked in. The subset: FACS-sorted CD8+CD4-CCR7+CD45RA+ naive T cells. The receptors were gathered from a human donor in good health. Some libraries in this study had Jurkat cell RNA spiked in.

The rearrangement links TRBV19 to TRBJ1-5, with a possible D match to TRBD1 (6 bases). CDR1 is LNHDA and CDR2 is SQIVND in the germline V gene (reference sequence). The CDR3 has 14 amino acids. Trimming took off 6 bases at V and 8 bases at J, with 17 bases between the two ends. The DNA of the CDR3 is TGTGCCAGTAGCCCGGGACACCAATCGGAGCCCCAGCATTTT. This gives the protein CASSPGHQSEPQHF.

The rearrangement uses TRBV6-2 or TRBV6-3 and TRBJ1-2; D call uncertain. Looked up from germline, CDR1 is MNHEY and CDR2 is SVGEGT. This CDR3 has 13 residues. V was trimmed by 7 bases and J by 3 bases, leaving 12 bases between them. Written as DNA, the CDR3 is TGTGCCAGCACCTATCTGGACGACTATGGCTACACCTTC. It is translated as CASTYLDDYGYTF.

V usage is TRBV19 and J usage is TRBJ2-7, with D tentatively TRBD1 or TRBD2 (5 bases each). V was trimmed by 6 bases and J by 2 bases, leaving 14 bases between them. Germline assignment: CDR1 LNHDA and CDR2 SQIVND (reference sequence). The CDR3 has 14 residues. The CDR3 sequence is CASRPTWGTYEQYF. The CDR3 nucleotides read TGTGCCAGTAGGCCCACGTGGGGGACCTACGAGCAGTACTTC.

This clonotype was detected ten times or more. V is TRBV29-1 and J is TRBJ2-7; the D gene could be TRBD1 or TRBD2 (5 bases each). The germline V gene has CDR1 SQVTM and CDR2 ANQGSEA. The CDR3 spans 17 residues. Between the trimmed V and J ends, which lost 0 bases and 7 bases, there was a span of 25 bases. CDR3 sequence reads: CSVEERGPDQAEEEQYF. Written as DNA, the CDR3 is TGCAGCGTTGAAGAGAGGGGTCCGGACCAAGCAGAGGAGGAGCAGTACTTC.

This clonotype occurred many times. V usage is TRBV29-1 and J usage is TRBJ2-7; D unresolved. Trimming pared 7 bases from V and 4 bases from J, leaving 11 bases between. The CDR3 is 11 residues long. Germline CDR1 reads SQVTM; CDR2 reads ANQGSEA. The CDR3 DNA follows: TGCAGCGGGTTTATGGGGTACGAGCAGTACTTC. The encoded protein is CSGFMGYEQYF.

This clonotype was seen many times. The chain links TRBV4-3 to TRBJ2-4; TRBD2 matches at 10 bases. The V and J ends lost 0 bases and 6 bases, in that order; junction bases with no gene match: 2. CDR3 size: 15 residues. Germline V gene data show CDR1 as LGHNA and CDR2 as YSLEER. The CDR3 here is CASSQDRTSGNIQYF. CDR3 nucleotide sequence: TGCGCCAGCAGCCAAGACAGGACTAGCGGAAACATTCAGTACTTC.

J is TRBJ2-7 and V is TRBV19; D may be TRBD2 (6 bases). Between the trimmed V and J ends, which lost 1 base and 6 bases, there was a span of 13 bases. This CDR3 is 14 amino acids long. From germline, CDR1 is LNHDA and CDR2 SQIVND (reference sequence). The CDR3 DNA reads TGTGCCAGTAGTATAGTCGGAAGCGGGCGCGAGCAGTACTTC. Protein: CASSIVGSGREQYF.

J is TRBJ1-1 and V is TRBV30; D is uncertain. The length of the CDR3 is 14 residues. V was trimmed by 3 bases and J by 4 bases, leaving 15 bases between them. Germline V gene lookup returns CDR1 GTSNPN and CDR2 SVGIG (reference sequence). The CDR3 is CAWRSQDWITEAFF. The CDR3 coding sequence is TGTGCCTGGAGATCCCAGGACTGGATCACTGAAGCTTTCTTT.

The chain employs TRBV12-3 or TRBV12-4 and TRBJ1-2; D remains ambiguous. CDR3 length: 13 amino acids. V was clipped by 4 bases and J by 4 bases, with 10 bases between them. CDR3 residues: CASSWPSFYGYTF. In DNA, the CDR3 is TGTGCCAGCAGTTGGCCGAGTTTCTATGGCTACACCTTC.

The rearrangement links TRBV5-6 to TRBJ2-7; TRBD2 matches 7 bases. CDR1 SGHDT and CDR2 YYEEEE come from the germline V gene. The CDR3 loop spans 15 amino acids. The V gene end was trimmed by 0 bases and the J gene end by 1 base; junction bases not matched to a gene: 4. This chain's CDR3 is CASSLVEGGSYEQYF. In DNA form, the CDR3 reads TGTGCCAGCAGCTTGGTGGAGGGAGGGTCCTACGAGCAGTACTTC.

V is TRBV6-5 and J is TRBJ1-1, with D uncertain. CDR1 MNHEY and CDR2 SVGAGI come from the germline V gene. V was shortened by 0 bases and J by 1 base, with 6 bases between the two germline ends. The CDR3 is made up of 14 amino acids. The CDR3 nucleotides are TGTGCCAGCAGTTACTCGTTTCAGAACACTGAAGCTTTCTTT. It yields the protein CASSYSFQNTEAFF.

On this clonotype itself: A much larger clone lies a single base off, so this may be a read error. This chain's CDR3 is CASRQEALYEQYF. The CDR3 nucleotides are TGTGCCAGCCGCCAAGAGGCCCTCTACGAGCAGTACTTC. This chain connects TRBV4-2 to TRBJ2-7; D uncertain. The CDR3 extends over 13 amino acids. CDR1 is LGHNA and CDR2 is YNFKEQ in the germline V gene.

Remarks on this clonotype: One base away lies a much larger clone, so this may be a sequencing read error. This chain joins TRBV7-9 and TRBJ1-1; D is uncertain. CDR3 length: 14 residues. Germline V gives CDR1 SEHNR, CDR2 FQNEAQ (reference sequence). V was shortened by 6 bases and J by 11 bases, with 22 bases between the two germline ends. The CDR3 protein is CASRDCGLIGEAFF. As DNA, the CDR3 is TGTGCCAGCAGGGATTGTGGTCTTATCGGTGAGGCTTTCTTT.

This clonotype was counted a few times. The chain has TRBV4-3 and TRBJ1-1, with a weak D call TRBD1 (5 bases). The CDR3 extends over 16 amino acids. CDR1 LGHNA and CDR2 YSLEER come from the germline V gene. Trimming shortened V by 4 bases and J by 3 bases, and 18 bases separated the two germline ends. The CDR3 bases are TGCGCCAGCAGCCCAAGTTTGGTGGGGGTGGACACTGAAGCTTTCTTT. This codes for CASSPSLVGVDTEAFF.

This clonotype appeared many times. CDR3 region: CSVNFGTANNYGYTF. CDR3 nucleotides: TGCAGCGTGAATTTCGGGACAGCTAACAACTATGGCTACACCTTC. V gene TRBV29-1 combines with J gene TRBJ1-2; TRBD1 matches 7 bases. Germline V gene sequence: CDR1 SQVTM, CDR2 ANQGSEA. J lost 2 bases, V lost 6 bases, and 12 bases had no gene match. The CDR3 length is 15 residues.

DNA for the CDR3: TGTGCCAGCAGCCCCAACGGGGGCGCAGGTGGCTACACCTTC. It is translated as CASSPNGGAGGYTF. This chain joins TRBV2 and TRBJ1-2; D might be TRBD1 (6 bases). The CDR3 has 14 amino acids. V was clipped by 6 bases and J by 7 bases, with 18 bases between them. Germline CDR1 reads SNHLY; CDR2 reads FYNNEI.

In its sample, this clonotype was seen many times. Here the CDR3 reads CASSVGQGVTGELFF. The CDR3 nucleotides are TGTGCCAGCAGCGTCGGACAGGGAGTCACCGGGGAGCTGTTTTTT. V usage is TRBV9 and J usage is TRBJ2-2; 8 bases match TRBD1. The CDR3 runs 15 residues. In germline, CDR1 is SGDLS, CDR2 YYNGEE. V was pared by 2 bases and J by 4 bases, with 4 bases of the junction left unmatched.

This clonotype came up a few times. J is TRBJ1-4 and V is TRBV25-1, with 7 bases fitting TRBD1. Germline-derived CDR1 and CDR2 are MGHDK and SYGVNS. There are 14 residues in the CDR3. V shed 4 bases, J shed 8 bases, and the junction held 7 bases outside the gene matches. CDR3 sequence: CASSVTGEREKLFF. The CDR3 nucleotides read TGTGCCAGCAGTGTAACAGGGGAAAGAGAAAAACTGTTTTTT.

The rearrangement joins TRBV7-6 to TRBJ2-5, with D possibly being TRBD1 or TRBD2 (5 bases each). The ends were cut back, 2 bases at V and 0 bases at J, with 16 bases in the middle. The germline V gene has CDR1 SGHVS and CDR2 FNYEAQ. The CDR3 length is 17 residues. CDR3 sequence (DNA): TGTGCCAGCAGCTTATTTCAGGGAGCATCGTACCAAGAGACCCAGTACTTC. It yields the protein CASSLFQGASYQETQYF.

This chain uses TRBV19 with TRBJ1-5, with D perhaps TRBD1 (6 bases). V was shortened by 3 bases and J by 0 bases, with 15 bases between the two germline ends. The CDR3 sequence is 17 residues long. Germline V CDR1 and CDR2: LNHDA, SQIVND (reference sequence). The CDR3 region has the DNA TGTGCCAGTAGTATTTCCTCGGGACACTATAGCAATCAGCCCCAGCATTTT. This codes for CASSISSGHYSNQPQHF.

The chain links TRBV10-3 to TRBJ2-1; the match to TRBD2 covers 8 bases. Germline V lookup: CDR1 ENHRY, CDR2 SYGVKD. V lost 0 bases and J lost 5; bases outside the gene matches: 6. This CDR3 has 16 residues. For the CDR3, the DNA is TGTGCCATCAGTGAGTCGACTCCAGCGGGGGACAATGAGCAGTTCTTC. It translates to CAISESTPAGDNEQFF.

The sample holds a few counts of this clonotype. The V and J genes are TRBV15 and TRBJ1-2, with a tentative D call TRBD1 (5 bases). V was clipped by 0 bases and J by 4 bases, with 12 bases between them. CDR1 and CDR2 (germline): LNHNV, YYDKDF (reference sequence). The CDR3 runs to 15 residues. This chain's CDR3 is CATSRDSYGGYGYTF. The DNA for the CDR3 is TGTGCCACCAGCAGAGATTCGTACGGGGGCTATGGCTACACCTTC.

The chain links TRBV6-5 to TRBJ2-1; the D gene could be TRBD1 or TRBD2 (5 bases each). Germline V gene lookup returns CDR1 MNHEY and CDR2 SVGAGI. There are 17 residues in the CDR3. The V end lost 6 bases, the J end lost 0 bases, and 18 bases lay between the germline ends. This CDR3 is CASSRDWGISSYNEQFF. CDR3 DNA: TGTGCCAGCAGCCGGGATTGGGGCATTAGCTCCTACAATGAGCAGTTCTTC.